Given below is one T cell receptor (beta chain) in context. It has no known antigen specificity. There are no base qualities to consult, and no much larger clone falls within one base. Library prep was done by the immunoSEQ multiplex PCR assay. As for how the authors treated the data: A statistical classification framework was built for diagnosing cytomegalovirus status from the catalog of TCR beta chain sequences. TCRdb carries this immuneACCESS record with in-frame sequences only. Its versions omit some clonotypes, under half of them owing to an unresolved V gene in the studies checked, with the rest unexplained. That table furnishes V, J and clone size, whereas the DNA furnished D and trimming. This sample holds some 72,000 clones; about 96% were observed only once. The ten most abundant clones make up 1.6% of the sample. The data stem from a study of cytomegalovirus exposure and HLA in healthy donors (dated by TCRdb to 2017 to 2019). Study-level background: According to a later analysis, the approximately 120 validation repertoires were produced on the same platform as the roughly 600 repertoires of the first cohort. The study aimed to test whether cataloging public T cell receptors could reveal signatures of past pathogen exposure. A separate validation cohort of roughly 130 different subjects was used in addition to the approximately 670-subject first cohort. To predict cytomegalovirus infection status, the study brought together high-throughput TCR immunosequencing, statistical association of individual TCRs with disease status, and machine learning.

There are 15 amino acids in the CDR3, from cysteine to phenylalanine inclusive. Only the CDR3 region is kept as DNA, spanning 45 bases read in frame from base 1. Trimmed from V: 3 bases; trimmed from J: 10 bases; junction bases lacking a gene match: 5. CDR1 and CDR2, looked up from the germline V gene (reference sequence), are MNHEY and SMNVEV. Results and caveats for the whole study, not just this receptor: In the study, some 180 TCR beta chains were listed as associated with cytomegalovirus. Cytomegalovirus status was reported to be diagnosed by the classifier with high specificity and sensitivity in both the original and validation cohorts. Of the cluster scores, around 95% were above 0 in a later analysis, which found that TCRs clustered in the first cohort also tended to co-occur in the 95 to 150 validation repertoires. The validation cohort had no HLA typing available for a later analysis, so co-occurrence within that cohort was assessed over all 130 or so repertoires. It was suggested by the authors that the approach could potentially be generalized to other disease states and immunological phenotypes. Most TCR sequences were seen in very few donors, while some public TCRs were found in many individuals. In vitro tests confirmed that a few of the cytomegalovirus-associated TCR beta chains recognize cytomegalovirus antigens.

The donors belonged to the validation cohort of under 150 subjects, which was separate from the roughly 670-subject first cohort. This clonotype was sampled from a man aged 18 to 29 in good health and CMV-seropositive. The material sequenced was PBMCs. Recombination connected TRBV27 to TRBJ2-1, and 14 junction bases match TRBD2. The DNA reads TGTGCCAGCAGTTTCGGGACTAGCGGGAGAAGCGAGCAGTTCTTC. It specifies CASSFGTSGRSEQFF.